One and the same sample provided the 3 T cell receptor beta chains below, sequenced in a study of identical twins. TCRdb analysed the 5' RACE reads with MiXCR anew, one entry per CDR3 protein. Among 500,000 to 550,000 distinct CDR3 sequences listed, around 20% were seen once. A further study also used this sample, focusing on yellow fever vaccine responses in identical twins.

Material: CD4+ T cells sorted from blood. The receptors here all came from a woman aged 18-30 years in good health.

This clonotype has a handful of counts. The CDR3 DNA reads as TGCGCCAGCAGCGCGGGACAGACCTCTGGAAACACCATATATTTT. This gives the protein CASSAGQTSGNTIYF. The chain recombines TRBV5-1 with TRBJ1-3; 7 bases fit TRBD1. Germline V gives CDR1 SGHRS, CDR2 YFSETQ. The CDR3 has 15 residues. V lost 4 bases, J lost 0 bases, and 4 bases stayed unmatched.

This clonotype was recorded a few times. V and J are TRBV7-9 and TRBJ2-2, with 9 bases fitting TRBD2. CDR1 and CDR2 from the germline V gene are SEHNR and FQNEAQ (reference sequence). This CDR3 region has 15 residues. The V and J ends lost 3 bases and 6 bases, in that order; junction bases with no gene match: 5. In DNA form, the CDR3 reads TGTGCCAGCAGCTTCGGCCTAGCGGGGTCCGGGGAGCTGTTTTTT. Residues: CASSFGLAGSGELFF.

This clonotype was recorded a few times. V and J are TRBV4-1 and TRBJ2-5, with 7 bases aligning to TRBD2. CDR1 MGHRA and CDR2 YSYEKL come from the germline V gene. This CDR3 contains 14 residues. The junction had 6 bases not matched to a gene; V was cut back by 4 bases and J by 4 bases. The CDR3 region is CASSLPGGRETQYF. The DNA of the CDR3 is TGCGCCAGCAGCCTTCCGGGGGGTCGAGAGACCCAGTACTTC.